This TCR beta chain is from a study of blood T cell repertoires in COVID-19. Study-wide context: From T cells, B-cell-depleted T cells, or PBMCs came the material, which was cDNA or gDNA.

Authors' data handling: Estimation of nucleated cell counts was performed using reference gene primer amplification. Assay used: immunoSEQ multiplex PCR; TCRdb lists only in-frame clones, some missing. The DNA was the basis for D and trimming; V, J and clone size are from that table. This table holds roughly 40,000 clones, 80% found once. The TCR comes from a man in his 70s with acute or convalescent COVID-19. Input material: peripheral blood.

DNA for the CDR3: TGTGCCAGCAGCCCGGGACAGGGAGGACAGCCCCAGCATTTT. It specifies CASSPGQGGQPQHF. J is TRBJ1-5 and V is TRBV7-2; 9 positions agree with TRBD1. CDR3 length equals 14 residues. V dropped 5 bases and J dropped 7; count of bases not matched to a gene: 6. The V gene's germline CDR1 is SGHTA and CDR2 FQGNSA.